Listed below are T cell receptor beta chains from one sample, sequenced in a study of cytomegalovirus exposure and HLA in healthy donors. Clones were sequenced by immunoSEQ multiplex PCR, and TCRdb holds only the in-frame ones, with some missing. The data hold about 190,000 clones, with approximately 86% observed a single time. Material: PBMCs. The receptors derive from a woman between 25 and 40 years old in good health and CMV-seronegative. The CDR3 runs from the conserved cysteine through the conserved F or W. The order of the fields is D gene, J gene, V gene, CDR3 DNA, CDR3 protein. The D gene is left open where the match is weak.

d_call: TRBD1; j_call: TRBJ2-7; v_call: TRBV5-1; cdr3_nt: TGCGCCAGCAGCACCGGGACAGGGTGGGAGCAGTACTTC; cdr3_aa: CASSTGTGWEQYF
d_call: NA; j_call: TRBJ1-1; v_call: TRBV6-1; cdr3_nt: TGTGCCAGCAGCCTGGGGGGTATCACAGCTTTCTTT; cdr3_aa: CASSLGGITAFF
d_call: NA; j_call: TRBJ2-1; v_call: TRBV7-9; cdr3_nt: TGTGCCAGCAGCTTATGGTCCGGGTCCTACAATGAGCAGTTCTTC; cdr3_aa: CASSLWSGSYNEQFF
d_call: NA; j_call: TRBJ2-4; v_call: TRBV28; cdr3_nt: TGTGCCAGCAGGACGGGCGGGGTGAACATTCAGTACTTC; cdr3_aa: CASRTGGVNIQYF
d_call: NA; j_call: TRBJ2-7; v_call: TRBV2; cdr3_nt: TGTGCCAGCAGTATCAACTACGAGCAGTACTTC; cdr3_aa: CASSINYEQYF
d_call: NA; j_call: TRBJ2-7; v_call: TRBV11-1; cdr3_nt: TGTGCCAGCAGCTTAGGGTACAACTCCTACGAGCAGTACTTC; cdr3_aa: CASSLGYNSYEQYF
d_call: NA; j_call: TRBJ1-1; v_call: TRBV10-1; cdr3_nt: TGCGCCAGCAGTGAGAAGGGGGTCAGCACTGAAGCTTTCTTT; cdr3_aa: CASSEKGVSTEAFF
d_call: TRBD1; j_call: TRBJ2-2; v_call: TRBV19; cdr3_nt: TGTGCCAGCTTACCGGGACAGGGGAACACCGGGGAGCTGTTTTTT; cdr3_aa: CASLPGQGNTGELFF
d_call: TRBD1; j_call: TRBJ2-7; v_call: TRBV11-3; cdr3_nt: TGTGCCAGCAGCCCGCGACAGGGTTCCGAGCAGTACTTC; cdr3_aa: CASSPRQGSEQYF
d_call: TRBD2; j_call: TRBJ2-1; v_call: TRBV2; cdr3_nt: TGTGCCTTGTGGACTAGCGGGGGTTCCTACAATGAGCAGTTCTTC; cdr3_aa: CALWTSGGSYNEQFF
d_call: TRBD2; j_call: TRBJ2-3; v_call: TRBV11-2; cdr3_nt: TGTGCCAGCAGCTCGGGGGCTAGCGGGTGGGGGGGCCCAGATACGCAGTATTTT; cdr3_aa: CASSSGASGWGGPDTQYF
d_call: NA; j_call: TRBJ1-6; v_call: TRBV18; cdr3_nt: TGTGCCAGCTCATCGGGGGATTCACCCCTCCACTTT; cdr3_aa: CASSSGDSPLHF
d_call: TRBD2; j_call: TRBJ2-6; v_call: TRBV7-3; cdr3_nt: TGTGCCAGCAGCCCCTCTAGCTGGGGGGGTTACTTCTCTGGGGCCAACGTCCTGACTTTC; cdr3_aa: CASSPSSWGGYFSGANVLTF
d_call: TRBD1; j_call: TRBJ2-1; v_call: TRBV7-9; cdr3_nt: TGTGCCAGCAGCTCCCTCGGGACAGACCGCGAGCAGTTCTTC; cdr3_aa: CASSSLGTDREQFF
d_call: NA; j_call: TRBJ1-2; v_call: TRBV2; cdr3_nt: TGTGCCAGCAGTGTAGTCAGGAAGGGAGGTTATGGCTACACCTTC; cdr3_aa: CASSVVRKGGYGYTF
d_call: NA; j_call: TRBJ1-1; v_call: TRBV4-2; cdr3_nt: TGTGCCAGCAGCCAAGCTCTCGTCGGAGATGACGCTTTCTTT; cdr3_aa: CASSQALVGDDAFF
d_call: TRBD1; j_call: TRBJ1-2; v_call: TRBV23-1; cdr3_nt: TGCGCCAGCACCGACAGGGGCGCTTACTATGGCTACACCTTC; cdr3_aa: CASTDRGAYYGYTF
d_call: TRBD2; j_call: TRBJ2-2; v_call: TRBV9; cdr3_nt: TGTGCCAGCAGCCCCTTGGCGGGAGCGGAGCCCGGGGAGCTGTTTTTT; cdr3_aa: CASSPLAGAEPGELFF
d_call: TRBD2; j_call: TRBJ2-5; v_call: TRBV5-4; cdr3_nt: TGTGCCAGCAGCCCTGGGACTAGCTGGGGGCAAGAGACCCAGTACTTC; cdr3_aa: CASSPGTSWGQETQYF
d_call: NA; j_call: TRBJ1-1; v_call: TRBV6-6; cdr3_nt: TGTGCCAGCAGCCCAGTGCTAGGAACCGAAGCTTTCTTT; cdr3_aa: CASSPVLGTEAFF
d_call: TRBD2; j_call: TRBJ2-2; v_call: TRBV7-2; cdr3_nt: TGTGCCAGCAGCTTAGCTAGCGGGAGAGTAAACACCGGGGAGCTGTTTTTT; cdr3_aa: CASSLASGRVNTGELFF
d_call: TRBD2; j_call: TRBJ2-1; v_call: TRBV29-1; cdr3_nt: TGCAGCGTTCACACCAAGGGACTAGCGGGTACCCCTAGGAATGAGCAGTTCTTC; cdr3_aa: CSVHTKGLAGTPRNEQFF
d_call: TRBD2; j_call: TRBJ2-1; v_call: TRBV18; cdr3_nt: TGTGCCAGCTCACTCGGACTAGCGGGAGACAATGAGCAGTTCTTC; cdr3_aa: CASSLGLAGDNEQFF
d_call: TRBD1; j_call: TRBJ2-7; v_call: TRBV7-8; cdr3_nt: TGTGCCAGCAGTTACGACAGGGACGAGCAGTACTTC; cdr3_aa: CASSYDRDEQYF
d_call: NA; j_call: TRBJ1-1; v_call: TRBV5-4; cdr3_nt: TGTGCCAGCAGACCTGACAGGCGGTCGGCTGAAGCTTTCTTT; cdr3_aa: CASRPDRRSAEAFF
d_call: TRBD2; j_call: TRBJ2-3; v_call: TRBV9; cdr3_nt: TGTGCCAGCAGCGAAGGGCGGGGGGGAACAGATACGCAGTATTTT; cdr3_aa: CASSEGRGGTDTQYF
d_call: NA; j_call: TRBJ2-5; v_call: TRBV6-6; cdr3_nt: TGTGCCAGCAGTTACTATAGGGGGGGGGTTGAGACCCAGTACTTC; cdr3_aa: CASSYYRGGVETQYF
d_call: TRBD2; j_call: TRBJ2-1; v_call: TRBV2; cdr3_nt: TGTGCCAGCAGTGAAATGGGCGGGAGCTACAATGAGCAGTTCTTC; cdr3_aa: CASSEMGGSYNEQFF
d_call: TRBD2; j_call: TRBJ2-7; v_call: TRBV6-1; cdr3_nt: TGTGCCAGCAGATCGGGGGGGGCGGGAGTGGTTAAGCAGTACTTC; cdr3_aa: CASRSGGAGVVKQYF
d_call: NA; j_call: TRBJ1-1; v_call: TRBV30; cdr3_nt: TGTGCCTGGAGTGTAAAGGGAGGGACTGAAGCTTTCTTT; cdr3_aa: CAWSVKGGTEAFF
d_call: TRBD1; j_call: TRBJ2-7; v_call: TRBV5-1; cdr3_nt: TGCGCCAGCTCACAGGGGGCCGGTTACTACGAGCAGTACTTC; cdr3_aa: CASSQGAGYYEQYF
d_call: TRBD1; j_call: TRBJ1-4; v_call: TRBV6-1; cdr3_nt: TGTGCCAGCAGTGTCGGCGGGACAGCTGATGAAAAACTGTTTTTT; cdr3_aa: CASSVGGTADEKLFF
d_call: TRBD2; j_call: TRBJ2-3; v_call: TRBV28; cdr3_nt: TGTGCCAGCATGGAAGCGGGAGGGTTCAACACAGATACGCAGTATTTT; cdr3_aa: CASMEAGGFNTDTQYF
d_call: TRBD1; j_call: TRBJ2-1; v_call: TRBV19; cdr3_nt: TGTGCCAGTAGTATAGCGCCGGGACAGGGGAAAAATGAGCAGTTCTTC; cdr3_aa: CASSIAPGQGKNEQFF
d_call: TRBD1; j_call: TRBJ1-1; v_call: TRBV10-2; cdr3_nt: TGCGCCAGCAGTGATGGTCCAGGGGGATCGAACACTGAAGCTTTCTTT; cdr3_aa: CASSDGPGGSNTEAFF
d_call: TRBD2; j_call: TRBJ2-2; v_call: TRBV28; cdr3_nt: TGTGCCAGCAGTTTGGGACTAGCGGAGGTCACCGGGGAGCTGTTTTTT; cdr3_aa: CASSLGLAEVTGELFF